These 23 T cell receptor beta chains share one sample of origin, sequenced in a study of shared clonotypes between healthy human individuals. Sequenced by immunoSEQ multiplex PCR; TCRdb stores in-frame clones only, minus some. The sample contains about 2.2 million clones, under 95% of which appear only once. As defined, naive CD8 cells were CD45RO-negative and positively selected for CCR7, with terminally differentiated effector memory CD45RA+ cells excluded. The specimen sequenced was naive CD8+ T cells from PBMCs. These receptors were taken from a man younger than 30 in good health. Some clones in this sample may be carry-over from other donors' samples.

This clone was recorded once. The CDR3 sequence is CAISESEGVYGYTF. CDR3 bases: TGTGCCATCAGTGAGTCCGAGGGTGTCTATGGCTACACCTTC. The chain links TRBV10-3 to TRBJ1-2; D uncertain. V was pared by 0 bases and J by 4 bases, with 9 bases between. Germline CDR1 reads ENHRY; CDR2 reads SYGVKD. This CDR3 region has 14 residues.

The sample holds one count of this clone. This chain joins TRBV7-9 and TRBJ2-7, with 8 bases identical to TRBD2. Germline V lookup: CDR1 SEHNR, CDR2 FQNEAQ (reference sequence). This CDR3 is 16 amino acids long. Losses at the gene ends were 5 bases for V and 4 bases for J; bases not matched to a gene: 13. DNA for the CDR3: TGTGCCAGCAGCCCCCCGTCTGGCGGGAGGATTTACGAGCAGTACTTC. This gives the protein CASSPPSGGRIYEQYF.

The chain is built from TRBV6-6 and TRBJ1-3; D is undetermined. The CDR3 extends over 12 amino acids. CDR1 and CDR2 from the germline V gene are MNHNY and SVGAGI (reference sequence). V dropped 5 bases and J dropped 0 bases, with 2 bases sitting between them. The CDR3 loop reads CASSTSGNTIYF. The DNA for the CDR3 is TGTGCCAGCAGTACCTCTGGAAACACCATATATTTT.

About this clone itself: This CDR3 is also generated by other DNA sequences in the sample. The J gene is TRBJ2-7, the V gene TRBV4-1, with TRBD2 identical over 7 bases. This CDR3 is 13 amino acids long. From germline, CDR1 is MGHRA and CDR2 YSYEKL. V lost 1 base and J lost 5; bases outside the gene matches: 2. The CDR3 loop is CASSQVAGDEQYF. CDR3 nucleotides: TGCGCCAGCAGCCAAGTTGCGGGAGACGAGCAGTACTTC.

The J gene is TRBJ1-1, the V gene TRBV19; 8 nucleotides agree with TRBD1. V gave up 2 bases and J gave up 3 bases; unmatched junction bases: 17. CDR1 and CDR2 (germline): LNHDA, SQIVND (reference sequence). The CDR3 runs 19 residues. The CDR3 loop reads CASSIIIPADRAPDTEAFF. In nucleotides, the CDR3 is TGTGCCAGTAGTATAATTATCCCGGCGGACAGGGCCCCGGACACTGAAGCTTTCTTT.

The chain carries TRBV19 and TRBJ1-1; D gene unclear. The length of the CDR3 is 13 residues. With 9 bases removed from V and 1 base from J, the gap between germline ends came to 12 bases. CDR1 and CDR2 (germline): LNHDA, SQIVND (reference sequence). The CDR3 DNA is TGTGCCAGCAGCGGACGGACGAACACTGAAGCTTTCTTT. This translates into CASSGRTNTEAFF.

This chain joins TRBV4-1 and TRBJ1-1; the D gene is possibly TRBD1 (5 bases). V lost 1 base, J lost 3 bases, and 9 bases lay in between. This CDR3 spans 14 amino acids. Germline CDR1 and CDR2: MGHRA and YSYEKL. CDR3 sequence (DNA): TGCGCCAGCAGCCAAGGGGTAGGGGACACTGAAGCTTTCTTT. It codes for CASSQGVGDTEAFF.

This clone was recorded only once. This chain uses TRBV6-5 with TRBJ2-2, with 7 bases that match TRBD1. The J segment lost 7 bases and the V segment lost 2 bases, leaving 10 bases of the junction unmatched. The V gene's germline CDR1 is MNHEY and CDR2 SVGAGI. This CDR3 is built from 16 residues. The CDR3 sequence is CASSYRDSSLDGELFF. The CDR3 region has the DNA TGTGCCAGCAGTTACAGGGACAGTTCGTTGGACGGGGAGCTGTTTTTT.

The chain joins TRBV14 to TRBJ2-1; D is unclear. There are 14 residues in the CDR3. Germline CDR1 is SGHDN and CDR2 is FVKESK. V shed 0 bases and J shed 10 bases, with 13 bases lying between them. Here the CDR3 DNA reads TGTGCCAGCAGCCAAGATGAGACACATCAGGAGCAGTTCTTC. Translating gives CASSQDETHQEQFF.

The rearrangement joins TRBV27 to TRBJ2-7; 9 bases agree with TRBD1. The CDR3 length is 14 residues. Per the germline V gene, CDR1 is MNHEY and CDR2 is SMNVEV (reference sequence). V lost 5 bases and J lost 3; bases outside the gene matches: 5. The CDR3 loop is CASSQGQGFYEQYF. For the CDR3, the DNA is TGTGCCAGCAGTCAAGGACAGGGGTTCTACGAGCAGTACTTC.

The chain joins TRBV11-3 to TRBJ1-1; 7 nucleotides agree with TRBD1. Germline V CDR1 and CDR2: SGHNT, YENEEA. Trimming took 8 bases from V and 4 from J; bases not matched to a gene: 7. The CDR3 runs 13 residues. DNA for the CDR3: TGTGCCAGCTCATCAAGGGACAGCACTGAAGCTTTCTTT. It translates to CASSSRDSTEAFF.

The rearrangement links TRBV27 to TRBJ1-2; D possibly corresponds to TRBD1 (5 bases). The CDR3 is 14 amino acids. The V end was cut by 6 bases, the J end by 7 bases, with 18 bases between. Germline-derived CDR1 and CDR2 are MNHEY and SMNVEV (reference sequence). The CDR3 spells CASRLIPAGGGYTF. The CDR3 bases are TGTGCCAGCAGGTTAATCCCGGCCGGGGGTGGCTACACCTTC.

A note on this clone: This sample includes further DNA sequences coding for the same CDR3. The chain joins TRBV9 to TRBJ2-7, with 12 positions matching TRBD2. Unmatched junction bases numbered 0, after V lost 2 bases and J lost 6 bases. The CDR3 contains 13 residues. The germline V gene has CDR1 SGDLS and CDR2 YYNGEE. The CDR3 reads CASSVGLAGEQYF. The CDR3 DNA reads TGTGCCAGCAGCGTGGGACTAGCGGGCGAGCAGTACTTC.

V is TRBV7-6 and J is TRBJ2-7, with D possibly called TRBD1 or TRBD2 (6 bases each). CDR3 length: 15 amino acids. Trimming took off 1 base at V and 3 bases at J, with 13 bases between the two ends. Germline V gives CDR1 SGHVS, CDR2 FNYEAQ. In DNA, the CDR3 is TGTGCCAGCAGCTTAGGGGCCGGGGGCGGCTACGAGCAGTACTTC. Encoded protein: CASSLGAGGGYEQYF.

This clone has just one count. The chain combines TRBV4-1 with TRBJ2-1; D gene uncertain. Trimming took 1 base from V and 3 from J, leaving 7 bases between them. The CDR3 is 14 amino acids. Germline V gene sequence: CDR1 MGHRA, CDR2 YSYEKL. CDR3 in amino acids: CASSQGSDYNEQFF. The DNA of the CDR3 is TGCGCCAGCAGCCAAGGATCCGACTACAATGAGCAGTTCTTC.

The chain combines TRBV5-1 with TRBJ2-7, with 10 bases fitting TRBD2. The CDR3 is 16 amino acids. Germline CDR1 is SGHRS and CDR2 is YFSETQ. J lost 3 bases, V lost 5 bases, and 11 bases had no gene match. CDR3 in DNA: TGCGCCAGCAGACTTGCCCTAAGGACTAGCGGCTACGAGCAGTACTTC. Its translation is CASRLALRTSGYEQYF.

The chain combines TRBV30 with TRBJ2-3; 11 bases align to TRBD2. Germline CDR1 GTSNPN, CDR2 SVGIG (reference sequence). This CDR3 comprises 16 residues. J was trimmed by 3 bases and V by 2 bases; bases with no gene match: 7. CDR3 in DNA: TGTGCCTGGAGTTGGCTAGCGGGAGGACTGACAGATACGCAGTATTTT. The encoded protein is CAWSWLAGGLTDTQYF.

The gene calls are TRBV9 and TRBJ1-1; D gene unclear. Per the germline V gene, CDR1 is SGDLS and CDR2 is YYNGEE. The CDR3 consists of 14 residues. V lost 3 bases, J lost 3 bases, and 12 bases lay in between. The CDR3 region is CASSASSVHTEAFF. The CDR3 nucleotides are TGTGCCAGCAGCGCCTCCAGTGTTCACACTGAAGCTTTCTTT.

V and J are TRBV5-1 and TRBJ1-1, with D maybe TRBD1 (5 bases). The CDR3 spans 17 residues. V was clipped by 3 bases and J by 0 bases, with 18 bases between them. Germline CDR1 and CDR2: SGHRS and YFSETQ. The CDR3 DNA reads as TGCGCCAGCAGCTCAGCGAGACCAGACAGCATGAACACTGAAGCTTTCTTT. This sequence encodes CASSSARPDSMNTEAFF.

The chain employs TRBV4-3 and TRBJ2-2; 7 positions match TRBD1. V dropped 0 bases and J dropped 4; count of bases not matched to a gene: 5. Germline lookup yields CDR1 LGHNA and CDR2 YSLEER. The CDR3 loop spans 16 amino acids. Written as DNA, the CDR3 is TGCGCCAGCAGCCAAGATCTACCAGGGGGCACCGGGGAGCTGTTTTTT. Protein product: CASSQDLPGGTGELFF.

The CDR3 loop is CASSLTPGYEQYF. CDR3 in DNA: TGTGCCAGCAGCTTAACCCCAGGGTACGAGCAGTACTTC. V usage is TRBV11-1 and J usage is TRBJ2-7; maybe TRBD1 (5 bases). V was pared by 2 bases and J by 4 bases, with 9 bases between. CDR1 and CDR2 from the germline V gene are SGHAT and FQDESV (reference sequence). CDR3 length: 13 amino acids.

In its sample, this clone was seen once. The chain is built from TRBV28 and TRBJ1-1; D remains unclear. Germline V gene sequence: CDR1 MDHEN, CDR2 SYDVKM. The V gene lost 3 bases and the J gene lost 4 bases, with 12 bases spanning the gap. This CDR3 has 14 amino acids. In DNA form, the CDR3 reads TGTGCCAGCAGTTTTCGGGTGTCCGGCACTGAAGCTTTCTTT. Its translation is CASSFRVSGTEAFF.

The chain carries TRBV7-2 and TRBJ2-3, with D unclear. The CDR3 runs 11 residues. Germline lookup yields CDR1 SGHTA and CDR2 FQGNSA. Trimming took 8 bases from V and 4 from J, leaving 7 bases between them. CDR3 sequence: CASAHPDTQYF. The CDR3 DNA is TGTGCCAGCGCCCACCCAGATACGCAGTATTTT. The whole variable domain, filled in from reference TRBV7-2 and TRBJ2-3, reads GAGVSQSPSNKVTEKGKDVELRCDPISGHTALYWYRQSLGQGLEFLIYFQGNSAPDKSGLPSDRFSAERTGGSVSTLTIQRTQQEDSAVYLCASAHPDTQYFGPGTRLTVL.